This T cell receptor beta chain was recovered during a study of T cell clusters in autoimmune cytopenias. Whole-study context: Per sample, median TRB depth was about 52,000 reads, yielding a median roughly 2,200 distinct clonotypes.

By frequency, this clonotype registers large. Multiplex touch-down PCR amplified TRB using TRB-A and TRB-B pools in one tube. From its re-call of the multiplex PCR reads, TCRdb lists each CDR3 protein once, without DNA. The sample includes 450 or so distinct CDR3 sequences. TRB amplification used approximately 250 ng of peripheral blood genomic DNA. The CDR3 has 13 residues. Germline V CDR1 and CDR2: LNHNV, YYDKDF (reference sequence). The sample was also reused in another study, on T cell repertoires in aging, cancer and after chemotherapy. As reported in that work: Donors were grouped into six age bands spanning 30 or younger through 70 or older.

Sequenced sample: peripheral blood. The chain has TRBV15 and TRBJ2-7; TCRdb designates TRBD1, a call that cannot be tested without DNA. This sequence originates from a human donor with chronic lymphocytic leukemia. The CDR3 sequence: CATSRGQGSEQYF. Together with reference TRBV15 and TRBJ2-7, the CDR3 gives the full variable domain: DAMVIQNPRYQVTQFGKPVTLSCSQTLNHNVMYWYQQKSSQAPKLLFHYYDKDFNNEADTPDNFQSRRPNTSFCFLDIRSPGLGDTAMYLCATSRGQGSEQYFGPGTRLTVT.